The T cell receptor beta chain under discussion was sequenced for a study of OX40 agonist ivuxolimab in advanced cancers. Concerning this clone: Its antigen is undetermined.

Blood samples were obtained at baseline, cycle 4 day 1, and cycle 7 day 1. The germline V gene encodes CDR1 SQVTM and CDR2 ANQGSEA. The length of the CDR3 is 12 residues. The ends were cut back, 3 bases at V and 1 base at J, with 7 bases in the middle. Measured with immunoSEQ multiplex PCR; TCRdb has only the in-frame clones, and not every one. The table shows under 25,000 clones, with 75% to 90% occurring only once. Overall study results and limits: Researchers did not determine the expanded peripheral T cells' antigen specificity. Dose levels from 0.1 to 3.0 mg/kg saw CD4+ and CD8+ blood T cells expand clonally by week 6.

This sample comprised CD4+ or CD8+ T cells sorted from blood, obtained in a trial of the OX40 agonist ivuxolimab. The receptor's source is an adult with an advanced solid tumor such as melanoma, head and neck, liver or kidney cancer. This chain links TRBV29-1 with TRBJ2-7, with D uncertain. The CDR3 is CSVESSSYEQYF. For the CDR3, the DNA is TGCAGCGTTGAGTCTAGTTCCTACGAGCAGTACTTC.